Listed below are T cell receptor beta chains from one sample, sequenced in a study of T-cell memory formation after mild COVID-19. Each CDR3 protein gets one entry after TCRdb re-called the 5' RACE reads with MiXCR. The repertoire holds 530,000 or so distinct CDR3 sequences, 17% seen once, with about 8.1% in the top ten. Sequencing was done on a sample of PBMCs or a T cell subset sorted from them (not recorded which). The source is an adult woman who had mild COVID-19 (a few samples of this study predate the infection). Cell type and time point are not known. Each CDR3 is given with its conserved first and last residue. The D gene is left open where the match is weak. Where a row states a size, it is once, few, many or the class of an expanded clone; other rows omit it.

clone_size	j_call	v_call	d_call	cdr3_aa	cdr3_nt
few	TRBJ1-4	TRBV7-6	TRBD1	CASSLAGQGGKLFF	TGTGCCAGCAGCTTAGCCGGACAGGGAGGAAAACTGTTTTTT
few	TRBJ1-2	TRBV5-1	NA	CASSSGIGSTYGYTF	TGCGCCAGCAGCTCGGGGATAGGGAGCACCTATGGCTACACCTTC
NA	TRBJ2-3	TRBV7-9	NA	CASSLRKTGGGTDTQYF	TGTGCCAGCAGCCTCCGAAAGACAGGAGGGGGCACAGATACGCAGTATTTT
many	TRBJ1-1	TRBV5-1	NA	CASSSPWTTGSANTEAFF	TGCGCCAGCAGCTCACCGTGGACGACAGGCAGCGCGAACACTGAAGCTTTCTTT
few	TRBJ1-4	TRBV7-8	NA	CASSSTDRRATNEKLFF	TGTGCCAGCAGCTCGACCGACAGGCGGGCAACTAATGAAAAACTGTTTTTT
NA	TRBJ2-7	TRBV24-1	TRBD1	CATSDYGTGRSYEQYF	TGTGCCACCAGTGACTATGGGACAGGGAGGTCCTACGAGCAGTACTTC
few	TRBJ2-7	TRBV27	TRBD1	CASRDRGSREQYF	TGTGCCAGCCGGGACAGGGGGTCTCGGGAGCAGTACTTC
many	TRBJ2-1	TRBV2	NA	CASSEASAGMAFNEQFF	TGTGCCAGCAGTGAAGCCTCCGCGGGGATGGCCTTCAATGAGCAGTTCTTC
NA	TRBJ1-1	TRBV24-1	NA	CATGSGDSYEAFF	TGTGCCACCGGAAGCGGGGACTCTTATGAAGCTTTCTTT
NA	TRBJ1-2	TRBV27	NA	CASRPSLPGPGNYGYTF	TGTGCCAGCAGACCTTCTCTCCCGGGACCCGGAAACTATGGCTACACCTTC
NA	TRBJ2-7	TRBV29-1	NA	CSVAGTTYSYEQYF	TGCAGCGTGGCCGGGACAACTTACTCCTACGAGCAGTACTTC
NA	TRBJ1-5	TRBV6-4	NA	CASSEYIGPQHF	TGTGCCAGCAGTGAGTACATTGGCCCCCAGCATTTT
NA	TRBJ2-1	TRBV13	TRBD2	CASSSSGKEQFF	TGTGCCAGCAGCTCTAGCGGGAAGGAGCAGTTCTTC
many	TRBJ2-7	TRBV7-3	NA	CASSPSTGVYEQYF	TGTGCCAGCAGCCCATCGACAGGCGTGTACGAGCAGTACTTC
many	TRBJ1-1	TRBV20-1	TRBD1	CSARQGRTEAFF	TGCAGCGCCCGACAGGGGAGGACTGAAGCTTTCTTT
NA	TRBJ1-1	TRBV7-9	NA	CASSLWVGSSMNTEAFF	TGTGCCAGCAGCTTATGGGTGGGCAGCAGCATGAACACTGAAGCTTTCTTT
NA	TRBJ2-5	TRBV12-3/TRBV12-4	NA	CASSDLGWGVQETQYF	TGTGCCAGCAGTGATTTGGGGTGGGGGGTCCAAGAGACCCAGTACTTC
many	TRBJ2-2	TRBV12-3/TRBV12-4	NA	CASSFREEWTGELFF	TGTGCCAGCAGTTTCAGAGAGGAGTGGACCGGGGAGCTGTTTTTT
NA	TRBJ1-6	TRBV28	NA	CASSGGLSPLHF	TGTGCCAGCAGCGGGGGACTATCACCCCTCCACTTT
few	TRBJ1-1	TRBV12-3/TRBV12-4	TRBD1	CASSLYQGANTEAFF	TGTGCCAGCAGTTTATACCAGGGGGCGAACACTGAAGCTTTCTTT
many	TRBJ2-4	TRBV2	TRBD2	CASREAGLVSIQYF	TGTGCCAGCAGGGAAGCGGGACTGGTGAGCATTCAGTACTTC
NA	TRBJ2-5	TRBV6-2/TRBV6-3	NA	CASSYGPTQETQYF	TGTGCCAGCAGTTATGGGCCAACACAAGAGACCCAGTACTTC
once	TRBJ2-5	TRBV2	TRBD2	CASNVLAGEIQETQYF	TGTGCCAGCAATGTTTTAGCGGGAGAGATCCAAGAGACCCAGTACTTC
few	TRBJ2-2	TRBV11-2	NA	CASSLRVRQGGTGELFF	TGTGCCAGCAGTCTCAGGGTACGGCAGGGAGGCACCGGGGAGCTGTTTTTT
once	TRBJ1-1	TRBV20-1	NA	CSARVYGEGKTEAFF	TGCAGTGCTAGAGTCTACGGGGAGGGAAAGACTGAAGCTTTCTTT
NA	TRBJ2-1	TRBV7-2	TRBD2	CASSTIAGGNEQFF	TGTGCCAGCAGCACTATAGCGGGGGGCAATGAGCAGTTCTTC
NA	TRBJ2-3	TRBV12-5	NA	CASGLGGTQYF	TGTGCTAGTGGTTTGGGGGGGACGCAGTATTTT
NA	TRBJ1-1	TRBV5-1	TRBD1	CASSTGQGSWTEAFF	TGCGCCAGCAGTACGGGACAGGGGTCGTGGACTGAAGCTTTCTTT
NA	TRBJ1-2	TRBV10-3	NA	CAISESTGITLTF	TGTGCCATCAGTGAGTCGACAGGTATCACTCTCACCTTC
NA	TRBJ2-6	TRBV12-3/TRBV12-4	NA	CASSTRTLKDSGANVLTF	TGTGCCAGCAGTACCCGGACGTTGAAAGACTCTGGGGCCAACGTCCTGACTTTC
NA	TRBJ2-1	TRBV24-1	TRBD2	CATSDRQGLAGPYNEQFF	TGTGCCACCAGTGACCGCCAGGGACTAGCGGGGCCCTACAATGAGCAGTTCTTC
few	TRBJ2-3	TRBV9	TRBD2	CASSVGSSGPDTQYF	TGTGCCAGCAGCGTAGGGTCTAGCGGCCCAGATACGCAGTATTTT
NA	TRBJ2-1	TRBV7-9	NA	CASSLDVRAVGNEQFF	TGTGCCAGCAGCTTAGATGTCAGGGCGGTCGGCAATGAGCAGTTCTTC
many	TRBJ1-1	TRBV5-1	NA	CASSLRGTTEAFF	TGCGCCAGCAGCCTTAGGGGAACCACTGAAGCTTTCTTT
NA	TRBJ2-4	TRBV3-1	NA	CASSQAGYLAKNIQYF	TGTGCCAGCAGCCAGGCGGGGTACCTAGCCAAAAACATTCAGTACTTC
NA	TRBJ2-3	TRBV7-2	NA	CASSLVGGGPDTQYF	TGTGCCAGCAGCTTGGTGGGAGGGGGACCAGATACGCAGTATTTT
NA	TRBJ2-5	TRBV7-3	NA	CASSFDVDTGPGQETQYF	TGTGCCAGCAGCTTCGATGTGGACACGGGCCCCGGCCAAGAGACCCAGTACTTC
few	TRBJ1-2	TRBV11-2	TRBD1	CASSRTSGGFAYYYGYTF	TGTGCCAGCAGTCGGACGTCAGGGGGCTTCGCCTATTACTATGGCTACACCTTC
NA	TRBJ2-2	TRBV20-1	TRBD2	CSARDLTSGSENTGELFF	TGCAGTGCTAGAGATCTTACTAGCGGGAGTGAGAACACCGGGGAGCTGTTTTTT
few	TRBJ2-5	TRBV29-1	NA	CSGGVYQETQYF	TGCAGCGGCGGTGTCTACCAAGAGACCCAGTACTTC
few	TRBJ2-7	TRBV7-9	NA	CASSLGGAGYEQYF	TGTGCCAGCAGCTTGGGTGGAGCGGGCTACGAGCAGTACTTC
few	TRBJ2-5	TRBV30	NA	CAWRPSGRETQYF	TGTGCCTGGAGACCCTCGGGACGAGAGACCCAGTACTTC
many	TRBJ2-1	TRBV5-5	NA	CASSSLGAEQFF	TGTGCCAGCAGCTCCCTGGGGGCGGAGCAGTTCTTC
NA	TRBJ1-1	TRBV7-9	NA	CASSSPGPIPNTEAFF	TGTGCCAGCAGCTCTCCGGGCCCAATCCCGAACACTGAAGCTTTCTTT